The present TCR beta chain was sequenced within a study of OX40 agonist ivuxolimab in advanced cancers. The overall study: Enrolled patients in dose escalation had cancers that were hepatocellular carcinoma, melanoma, renal cell or head and neck cancer. Enrollees could have had prior anti-PD-1, anti-PD-L1 or anti-CTLA-4 therapy, which 40% to 45% had received.

General study points: Compared with others, partial responders at 0.1-3.0 mg/kg displayed clonal expansion among the lowest. CD4+ T cells averaged fewer expanded clones than CD8+ T cells.

Of note for this clone: Its antigen is not known.

This CDR3 is built from 16 residues. Germline CDR1 reads MNHEY; CDR2 reads SMNVEV (reference sequence). V was pared by 5 bases and J by 8 bases, with 11 bases of the junction left unmatched. Sequencing was performed with immunoSEQ multiplex PCR; in TCRdb, only in-frame clones are kept and a portion is missing. The sample has under 65,000 clones, around 90% seen once. The rearrangement joins TRBV27 to TRBJ2-1; 11 positions agree with TRBD2. The TCR comes from an adult with an advanced solid tumor such as melanoma, head and neck, liver or kidney cancer. The source was CD4+ or CD8+ T cells sorted from blood, collected in a trial of the OX40 agonist ivuxolimab. For the CDR3, the DNA is TGTGCCAGCAGTCCAATAGCGGGGGGGCTCCCCCATGAGCAGTTCTTC. Its protein is CASSPIAGGLPHEQFF.